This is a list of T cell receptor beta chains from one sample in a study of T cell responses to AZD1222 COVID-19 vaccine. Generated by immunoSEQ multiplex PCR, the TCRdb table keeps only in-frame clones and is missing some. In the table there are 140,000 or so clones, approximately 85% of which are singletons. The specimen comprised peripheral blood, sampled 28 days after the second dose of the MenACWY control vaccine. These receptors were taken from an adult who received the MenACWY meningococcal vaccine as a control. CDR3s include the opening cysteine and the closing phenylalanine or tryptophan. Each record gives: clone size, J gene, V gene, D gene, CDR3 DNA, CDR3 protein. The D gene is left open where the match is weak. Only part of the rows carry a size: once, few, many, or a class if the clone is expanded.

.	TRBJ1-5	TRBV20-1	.	TGCAGTGCTAGTGAACAGAGGTTCAATCAGCCCCAGCATTTT	CSASEQRFNQPQHF
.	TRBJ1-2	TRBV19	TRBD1	TGTGCCAGTAGCTCAAACAGGGGCGACTATGGCTACACCTTC	CASSSNRGDYGYTF
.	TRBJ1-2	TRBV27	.	TGTGCCAGCAGGGGAGCTAACTATGGCTACACCTTC	CASRGANYGYTF
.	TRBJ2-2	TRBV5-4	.	TGTGCCAGCAGCCTGACAGCCGGGGAGCTGTTTTTT	CASSLTAGELFF
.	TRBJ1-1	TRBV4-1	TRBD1	TGCGCCAGCAGCCAAGACCGGGGACAGGGTAAGGGTATGAACACTGAAGCTTTCTTT	CASSQDRGQGKGMNTEAFF
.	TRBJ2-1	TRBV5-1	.	TGCGCCAGCAGCAAAGGGACGGACCCCTACAATGAGCAGTTCTTC	CASSKGTDPYNEQFF
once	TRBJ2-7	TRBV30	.	TGTGCCTGGAAAGGGGCCTCCTACGAGCAGTACTTC	CAWKGASYEQYF
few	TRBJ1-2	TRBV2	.	TGTGCCAGCAGTGAAGTGTTCCCATTGGGCGGCTACACCTTC	CASSEVFPLGGYTF
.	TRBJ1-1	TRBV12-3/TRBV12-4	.	TGTGCCAGCAGGTTTAAGCGGAACACTGAAGCTTTCTTT	CASRFKRNTEAFF
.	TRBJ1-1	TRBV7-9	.	TGTGCCAGCAGCTTCACGGGCGGAGGCACTGAAGCTTTCTTT	CASSFTGGGTEAFF
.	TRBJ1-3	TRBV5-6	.	TGTGCCAGCAGCCCTGAAGGACATTCGTTCGATTTT	CASSPEGHSFDF
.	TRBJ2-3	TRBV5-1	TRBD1	TGCGCCAGCAGCCCAGGACAGGGGGCTCAGGATACGCAGTATTTT	CASSPGQGAQDTQYF
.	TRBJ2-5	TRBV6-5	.	TGTGCCAGCAGTTACGGTGGGGGGGCGACCCAGTACTTC	CASSYGGGATQYF
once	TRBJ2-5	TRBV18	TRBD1	TGTGCCAGCTCACCAGGTGACAGGGGGGAAGAGACCCAGTACTTC	CASSPGDRGEETQYF
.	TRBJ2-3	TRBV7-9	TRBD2	TGTGCCAGCAGCTTCGGGGGGGCAGCGGATACGCAGTATTTT	CASSFGGAADTQYF
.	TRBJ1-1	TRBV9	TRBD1	TGTGCCAGCAGCGACCGGGACAGGGCCTACTTT	CASSDRDRAYF
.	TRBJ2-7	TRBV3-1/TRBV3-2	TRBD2	TGTGCCAGCAGCCAAGATGCTCGCGGGGGGACCCCCTACGAGCAGTACTTC	CASSQDARGGTPYEQYF
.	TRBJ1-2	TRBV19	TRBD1	TGTGCCAGTACCACTGCACCGGGACAGGGAGTATATGGCTACACCTTC	CASTTAPGQGVYGYTF
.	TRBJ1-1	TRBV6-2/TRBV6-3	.	TGTGCCAGCAGCCCCCCGGTGAACACTGAAGCTTTCTTT	CASSPPVNTEAFF
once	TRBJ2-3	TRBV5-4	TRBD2	TGTGCCAGCAGCTTGTCCCTAGCGGGGGCCGGCACAGATACGCAGTATTTT	CASSLSLAGAGTDTQYF
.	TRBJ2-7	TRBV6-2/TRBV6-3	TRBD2	TGTGCCAGCAGTCCGGAAAGACTAGCGGTCGAGCAGTACTTC	CASSPERLAVEQYF
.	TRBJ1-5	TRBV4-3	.	TGCGCCAGCAGCCAAGGACGGGACAACTGGCAGCCCCAGCATTTT	CASSQGRDNWQPQHF
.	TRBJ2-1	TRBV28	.	TGTGCCAGCAGTTTACGCGGTCCTGAGCAGTTCTTC	CASSLRGPEQFF
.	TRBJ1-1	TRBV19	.	TGTGCCAGTAGTACCCGGATGATAAACACTGAAGCTTTCTTT	CASSTRMINTEAFF
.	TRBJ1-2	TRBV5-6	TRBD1	TGTGCCAGCAGCTTGGGACAGGGGGCGCGAGGCTACACCTTC	CASSLGQGARGYTF
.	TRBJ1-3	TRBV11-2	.	TGTGCCAGCAGCTTGGCCCCCTCGTCGGACACCATATATTTT	CASSLAPSSDTIYF
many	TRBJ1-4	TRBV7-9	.	TGTGCCAGCAGCGATCGACGCGCAACTAATGAAAAACTGTTTTTT	CASSDRRATNEKLFF
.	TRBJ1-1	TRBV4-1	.	TGCGCCAGCAGCCACGACGACTCGACAGCCTATACTGAAGCTTTCTTT	CASSHDDSTAYTEAFF
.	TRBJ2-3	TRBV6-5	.	TGTGCCAGCAGTTACTCGATCATCCTAGTGGATACGCAGTATTTT	CASSYSIILVDTQYF
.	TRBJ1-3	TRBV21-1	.	TGTGCCAGCAGCAAAGCGCGAAAGGGGGCCAGACCAGGAAACACCATATATTTT	CASSKARKGARPGNTIYF
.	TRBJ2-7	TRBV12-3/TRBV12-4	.	TGTGCCAGCAGTTCTTACTACGAGCAGTACTTC	CASSSYYEQYF
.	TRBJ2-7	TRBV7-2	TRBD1	TGTGCCAGCAGCTCCCAGGGGGACGAGCAGTACTTC	CASSSQGDEQYF
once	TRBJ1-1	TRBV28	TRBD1	TGTGCCAGCAGTTCCCTTATGGGACAGTACGTGAACACTGAAGCTTTCTTT	CASSSLMGQYVNTEAFF
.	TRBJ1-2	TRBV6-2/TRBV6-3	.	TGTGCCAGCAGTCCGCCGACAGCGTTCCTTAACTATGGCTACACCTTC	CASSPPTAFLNYGYTF
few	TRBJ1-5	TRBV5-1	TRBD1	TGCGCCAGCAGCCCGGGACAGGGGGGCAGCAATCAGCCCCAGCATTTT	CASSPGQGGSNQPQHF
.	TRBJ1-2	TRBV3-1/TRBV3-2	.	TGTGCCAGCAGCCAAGAAGGATACGCTGGCTACACCTTC	CASSQEGYAGYTF
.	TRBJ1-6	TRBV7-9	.	TGTGCCAGCAGCTTAGAACAGTATAATTCACCCCTCCACTTT	CASSLEQYNSPLHF
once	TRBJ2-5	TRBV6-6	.	TGTGCCAGCAGTTACGGGCCTAGCCGGACCCAAGAGACCCAGTACTTC	CASSYGPSRTQETQYF
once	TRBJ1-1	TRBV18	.	TGTGCCAGCTCATCCAGGGAAGCTGAAGCTTTCTTT	CASSSREAEAFF
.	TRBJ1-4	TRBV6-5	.	TGTGCCAGCAGCACGGCACCCCATGAAAAACTGTTTTTT	CASSTAPHEKLFF
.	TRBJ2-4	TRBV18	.	TGTGCCAGCTCACCATCCCAGACAAACATTCAGTACTTC	CASSPSQTNIQYF
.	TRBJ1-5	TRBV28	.	TGTGCCAGCAGTAAGCAACTAGGGAGCAATCAGCCCCAGCATTTT	CASSKQLGSNQPQHF
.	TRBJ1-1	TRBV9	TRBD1	TGTGCCAGCAGCGTGACAGGGGGAGGAGGGACTGAAGCTTTCTTT	CASSVTGGGGTEAFF
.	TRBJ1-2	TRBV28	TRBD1	TGTGCCAGCAGTCCCCCCGGGACAGGGAGGTATGGCTACACCTTC	CASSPPGTGRYGYTF
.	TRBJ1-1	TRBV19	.	TGTGCCAGTAGTCCACGGTGGGGCACTGAAGCTTTCTTT	CASSPRWGTEAFF
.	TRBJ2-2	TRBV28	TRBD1	TGTGCCAGCAGTTTCGGGACAGCGAACACCGGGGAGCTGTTTTTT	CASSFGTANTGELFF
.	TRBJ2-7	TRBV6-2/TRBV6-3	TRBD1	TGTGCCAGCAGCCTCCGGGACAGGAGCTCCTACGAGCAGTACTTC	CASSLRDRSSYEQYF
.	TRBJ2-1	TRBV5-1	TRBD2	TGCGCCAGCAGTCCTACTAGCGGGAGCTTAAATGAGCAGTTCTTC	CASSPTSGSLNEQFF
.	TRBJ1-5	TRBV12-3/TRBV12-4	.	TGTGCCAGCAGTTTCGGTTCTGGTCAGCCCCAGCATTTT	CASSFGSGQPQHF
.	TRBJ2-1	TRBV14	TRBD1	TGTGCCAGCAGCCCTCTGGACAGGGTTCAGTTCTTC	CASSPLDRVQFF
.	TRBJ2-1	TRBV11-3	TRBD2	TGTGCCAGCAGCGATAGGGACGGGACTAGCGGGAGGGCCGCCTACAATGAGCAGTTCTTC	CASSDRDGTSGRAAYNEQFF
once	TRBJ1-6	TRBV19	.	TGTGCCAGTAGGAATACCGGGACTCCCAATTCACCCCTCCACTTT	CASRNTGTPNSPLHF
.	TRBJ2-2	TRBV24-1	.	TGTGCCACCAGTGACCCGGAGAGGGGGGACACCGGGGAGCTGTTTTTT	CATSDPERGDTGELFF
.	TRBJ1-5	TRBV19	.	TGTGCCAGTAGTATAGGCCAGGTCTATAGCAATCAGCCCCAGCATTTT	CASSIGQVYSNQPQHF